These T cell receptor beta chains were read from a single sample in a study of T-cell memory formation after mild COVID-19. TCRdb re-called the 5' RACE reads with MiXCR, one entry per CDR3 protein. The sample includes 160,000 or so distinct CDR3 sequences, 30% to 35% of them seen just once. Sequencing was performed on PBMCs or a T cell subset sorted from them (not recorded which). The receptors stem from an adult woman who had mild COVID-19 (a few samples of this study predate the infection). Cell type and time point are not known. The CDR3 runs from the conserved cysteine through the conserved F or W. The order of the fields is D gene, V gene, clone size, J gene, CDR3 DNA, CDR3 protein. D genes are given only for firm matches. The size entry is marked missing in some rows and otherwise reads once, few, many or a size class.

TRBD2	TRBV5-1	NA	TRBJ2-7	TGCGCCAGCAGCTTGGTTAGCGGGTCCTACGAGCAGTACTTC	CASSLVSGSYEQYF
TRBD2	TRBV5-1	few	TRBJ2-2	TGCGCCAGCAGCTTGCAGCGGGGCGAAAACACCGGGGAGCTGTTTTTT	CASSLQRGENTGELFF
TRBD1	TRBV10-3	NA	TRBJ2-5	TGTGCCATAGCGACAGGGGAAATGGAGACCCAGTACTTC	CAIATGEMETQYF
NA	TRBV6-1	NA	TRBJ2-1	TGTGCCAGCAGCCTAGGGGGGTTCCAATGGGATGAGCAGTTCTTC	CASSLGGFQWDEQFF
NA	TRBV7-2	NA	TRBJ2-4	TGTGCCAGCAGCTCCCCCCTGAAAAACATTCAGTACTTC	CASSSPLKNIQYF
TRBD1	TRBV3-1	NA	TRBJ2-7	TGTGCCAGCAGCCGAATTGGACAGGGGACCGCCTACGAGCAGTACTTC	CASSRIGQGTAYEQYF
NA	TRBV5-1	NA	TRBJ2-1	TGCGCCAGCAGTAAGACAGAGTCCGAGCAGTTCTTC	CASSKTESEQFF
TRBD1	TRBV7-8	NA	TRBJ2-2	TGTGCCAGCAGGATTAGGGACAGGGTAACACCCGGGGAGCTGTTTTTT	CASRIRDRVTPGELFF
NA	TRBV7-2	NA	TRBJ2-3	TGTGCCAGCAGCTCATGGGGGGGCAGCACAGATACGCAGTATTTT	CASSSWGGSTDTQYF
NA	TRBV5-4	NA	TRBJ2-7	TGTGCCAGCAGCCTAGAACCCGATACCTACGAGCAGTACTTC	CASSLEPDTYEQYF
NA	TRBV29-1	many	TRBJ2-5	TGCAGCGTTGGACAGAGTTGGCAGACCCAGTACTTC	CSVGQSWQTQYF
NA	TRBV9	NA	TRBJ2-1	TGTGCCAGCAGCGCGGATACTAGGGGAGAGCAGTTCTTC	CASSADTRGEQFF
NA	TRBV12-3/TRBV12-4	few	TRBJ2-7	TGTGCCAGCTCCGCCCTCTCCTACGAGCAGTACTTC	CASSALSYEQYF
NA	TRBV12-3/TRBV12-4	NA	TRBJ2-7	TGTGCCAGCATGAGTTCAGTGATGGTGTACGAGCAGTACTTC	CASMSSVMVYEQYF
NA	TRBV7-9	NA	TRBJ2-1	TGTGCCAGCAGCTTAGCCACCGCTCCAGTGGTCTACAATGAGCAGTTCTTC	CASSLATAPVVYNEQFF
NA	TRBV29-1	few	TRBJ2-1	TGCAGCGTTCGGTGGGGGTATGAGCAGTTCTTC	CSVRWGYEQFF
NA	TRBV6-2/TRBV6-3	few	TRBJ1-5	TGTGCCAGCAGTTATGTTGAGAATCAGCCCCAGCATTTT	CASSYVENQPQHF
NA	TRBV20-1	many	TRBJ2-4	TGCAGTGCCACGGACAGAAACATTCAGTACTTC	CSATDRNIQYF
NA	TRBV5-1	few	TRBJ2-3	TGCGCCAGCAGCGGCGCCCCCGGGTCGGGCGCAGATACGCAGTATTTT	CASSGAPGSGADTQYF
TRBD1	TRBV19	NA	TRBJ1-1	TGTGCCAGTAGTACCCAGGGGGTTGGCACTGAAGCTTTCTTT	CASSTQGVGTEAFF
NA	TRBV12-3/TRBV12-4	NA	TRBJ1-1	TGTGCCAGCAGTACCTCCGGACTGAACACTGAAGCTTTCTTT	CASSTSGLNTEAFF
TRBD1	TRBV27	NA	TRBJ2-5	TGTGCCAGCAGTACTCCCGGGACAGGGAAAGAGACCCAGTACTTC	CASSTPGTGKETQYF
NA	TRBV6-1	few	TRBJ1-5	TGTGCCAGCAGTGAAGGACAGGAAGGTCAGCCCCAGCATTTT	CASSEGQEGQPQHF
NA	TRBV24-1	NA	TRBJ2-2	TGTGCCACCAGTCAGGCAACCGGGGAGCTGTTTTTT	CATSQATGELFF
NA	TRBV11-3	NA	TRBJ2-5	TGTGCCAGCAGCTTATTACGGCTCGGGACTTGGGAGACCCAGTACTTC	CASSLLRLGTWETQYF
NA	TRBV12-3/TRBV12-4	NA	TRBJ1-5	TGTGCCAGCACCAAAGACGGCTACAATCAGCCCCAGCATTTT	CASTKDGYNQPQHF
NA	TRBV7-3	few	TRBJ1-2	TGTGCCAGCAGCTTAAAGGGGGGAAGTGGCTACACCTTC	CASSLKGGSGYTF
NA	TRBV12-3/TRBV12-4	NA	TRBJ2-7	TGTGCCAGCAGTCCCAGTTTAATCCAGGACGAGCAGTACTTC	CASSPSLIQDEQYF
TRBD1	TRBV10-3	NA	TRBJ1-4	TGTGCCATCAGTGAGTCGCAGGGGGTCGGTGAAAAACTGTTTTTT	CAISESQGVGEKLFF
NA	TRBV29-1	few	TRBJ1-2	TGCAGCGTTGAACCCCAGGGTACAACCTATGGCTACACCTTC	CSVEPQGTTYGYTF
TRBD1	TRBV5-1	NA	TRBJ2-7	TGCGCCAGCAGCTTGGAGGGACAGCTCTACGAGCAGTACTTC	CASSLEGQLYEQYF
NA	TRBV10-3	few	TRBJ2-3	TGTGCCATCAGTGAATTGGGGGGAATCACAGATACGCAGTATTTT	CAISELGGITDTQYF
TRBD2	TRBV7-6	NA	TRBJ2-7	TGTGCCAGCAGCTTAGCGCGGACTAGCGGGAGGGCCCTCTACGAGCAGTACTTC	CASSLARTSGRALYEQYF
TRBD1	TRBV7-9	NA	TRBJ1-2	TGTGCCAGCAGCTACGGACAGGGGGCCAGCTATGGCTACACCTTC	CASSYGQGASYGYTF
NA	TRBV27	NA	TRBJ2-7	TGTGCCAGCAGTCCGAAGATCCGAATGACGGAAATCTACGAGCAGTACTTC	CASSPKIRMTEIYEQYF
TRBD2	TRBV5-1	NA	TRBJ2-1	TGCGCCAGCCGAAGGCTAGCGGGGTATGCTGAGCAGTTCTTC	CASRRLAGYAEQFF
NA	TRBV2	few	TRBJ1-3	TGTGCCAGCAGTGTAAACAGAAACACCATATATTTT	CASSVNRNTIYF
NA	TRBV4-3	few	TRBJ1-5	TGCGCCAGCAGCCAAGATGGTGGTGGTCAGCCCCAGCATTTT	CASSQDGGGQPQHF
TRBD2	TRBV7-2	once	TRBJ2-1	TGTGCCAGCAGCCTGAAGCGACTAGCGGAAAATGAGCAGTTCTTC	CASSLKRLAENEQFF
NA	TRBV29-1	NA	TRBJ2-1	TGCAGCGTTTTACACAATGAGCAGTTCTTC	CSVLHNEQFF
TRBD2	TRBV25-1	NA	TRBJ2-1	TGTGCCAGCAGTGGACAATCGGGCGGGAGCAACGATGAGCAGTTCTTC	CASSGQSGGSNDEQFF
NA	TRBV7-6	once	TRBJ2-7	TGTGCCAGCAGCTCGGAGGAGGGGGCGGTCTACGAGCAGTACTTC	CASSSEEGAVYEQYF
NA	TRBV19	few	TRBJ2-1	TGTGCCAGTAGTTCCGGCGGGCCTTACACGAGCTCCTACAATGAGCAGTTCTTC	CASSSGGPYTSSYNEQFF
NA	TRBV5-5	NA	TRBJ2-6	TGTGCCAGCAGCCCAGGGGACTCTGGGGCCAACGTCCTGACTTTC	CASSPGDSGANVLTF
NA	TRBV20-1	NA	TRBJ2-3	TGCAGTGCTTGGACCGGGTACGATACGCAGTATTTT	CSAWTGYDTQYF
NA	TRBV29-1	few	TRBJ2-1	TGCAGCGTTGAGGGGGCCGGGCTCAGCTCCTACAATGAGCAGTTCTTC	CSVEGAGLSSYNEQFF
TRBD1	TRBV10-3	NA	TRBJ1-2	TGTGCCGTTCGGACAGGGGCTTCCCTCTATGGCTACACCTTC	CAVRTGASLYGYTF
NA	TRBV6-6	once	TRBJ1-5	TGTGCCAGCAGTCGACCTACGGGGCACAATCAGCCCCAGCATTTT	CASSRPTGHNQPQHF
TRBD1	TRBV5-1	NA	TRBJ2-7	TGCGCCAGCGCTAAGGACAGGGGGCATGAGCAGTACTTC	CASAKDRGHEQYF
TRBD1	TRBV7-8	few	TRBJ2-3	TGTGCCAGCAGCTCGATAGGGACAGGGAGGAGCACAGATACGCAGTATTTT	CASSSIGTGRSTDTQYF
NA	TRBV24-1	once	TRBJ1-1	TGTGCCTCCGTGGACAGCTCGAACACTGAAGCTTTCTTT	CASVDSSNTEAFF
NA	TRBV7-9	NA	TRBJ2-3	TGTGCCAGCAGCTTAGTCACAAACACAGATACGCAGTATTTT	CASSLVTNTDTQYF
NA	TRBV19	few	TRBJ2-4	TGTGCCAGTAGTATGATGGGACACAACATTCAGTACTTC	CASSMMGHNIQYF
NA	TRBV30	few	TRBJ1-6	TGTGCCTGGAGTGTAGATTCACCCCTCCACTTT	CAWSVDSPLHF
TRBD1	TRBV2	few	TRBJ2-1	TGTGCCAGCAGCGACCCGGGACAGGGATCGACACGAAATGAGCAGTTCTTC	CASSDPGQGSTRNEQFF
NA	TRBV14	NA	TRBJ1-1	TGTGCCAGCAGCCCCCGGCAGGGCCACACTGAAGCTTTCTTT	CASSPRQGHTEAFF